This T cell receptor beta chain came from a study of control samples from healthy donors and cancer patients. CDR1 and CDR2 (germline): SGHTA, FQGNSA. After removal of 2 bases from V and 1 base from J, the junction contained 5 bases not matched to a gene. This CDR3 comprises 16 residues. Generated by immunoSEQ multiplex PCR, the TCRdb table keeps only in-frame clones and is missing some. With roughly 190,000 clones in the sample, the ten largest clones hold more than 2%. The V gene is TRBV7-2, the J gene TRBJ2-3, with 8 bases lining up with TRBD2. This clonotype originated in a woman aged 25 to 39 in good health. The source material was blood. This CDR3 is CASSLQWRGGTDTQYF. As DNA, the CDR3 is TGTGCCAGCAGCTTACAATGGCGGGGGGGCACAGATACGCAGTATTTT.